A selection of T cell receptor beta chains follows, all from one sample in a study of shared clonotypes between healthy human individuals. Assay used: immunoSEQ multiplex PCR; TCRdb lists only in-frame clones, some missing. This sample has hundreds of thousands of clones; around 96% occur once, and the top ten carry around 0.25%. What was sequenced was naive CD8+ T cells sorted from blood. These receptors came from a man younger than 45 in good health. CDR3s include the opening cysteine and the closing phenylalanine or tryptophan. The order of the fields is V gene, J gene, D gene, clone size, CDR3 DNA, CDR3 protein. The D gene is left open where the match is weak. Rows may omit the clone size; those that give it use once, few, many or a size class.

V gene: TRBV18; J gene: TRBJ2-7; D gene: TRBD1; clone size: NA; CDR3 DNA: TGTGCCAGCTCACCTCCGGGACAGGCCTACGAGCAGTACTTC; CDR3 protein: CASSPPGQAYEQYF
V gene: TRBV10-1; J gene: TRBJ2-7; D gene: NA; clone size: NA; CDR3 DNA: TGCGCCAGCAGTGAAGGCGGGACTGTCTACGAGCAGTACTTC; CDR3 protein: CASSEGGTVYEQYF
V gene: TRBV7-9; J gene: TRBJ2-1; D gene: TRBD2; clone size: NA; CDR3 DNA: TGTGCCAGCAGCTCCGGGACTAGCGCCAATGAGCAGTTCTTC; CDR3 protein: CASSSGTSANEQFF
V gene: TRBV7-9; J gene: TRBJ1-1; D gene: TRBD1; clone size: NA; CDR3 DNA: TGTGCCAGCAGCACTGGACAGGTCGAAGCTTTCTTT; CDR3 protein: CASSTGQVEAFF
V gene: TRBV27; J gene: TRBJ2-3; D gene: TRBD2; clone size: NA; CDR3 DNA: TGTGCCAGCAGTTCCCCAGCGGGAGGAGGCACAGATACGCAGTATTTT; CDR3 protein: CASSSPAGGGTDTQYF
V gene: TRBV19; J gene: TRBJ1-2; D gene: TRBD1; clone size: NA; CDR3 DNA: TGTGCCAGTAGCACCGGGACAGCGAGGGCCCAGTATGGCTACACCTTC; CDR3 protein: CASSTGTARAQYGYTF
V gene: TRBV9; J gene: TRBJ2-5; D gene: TRBD2; clone size: NA; CDR3 DNA: TGTGCCAGCAGCGTAGAGGGCGGGAGGGCGCAGACCCAGTACTTC; CDR3 protein: CASSVEGGRAQTQYF
V gene: TRBV14; J gene: TRBJ2-1; D gene: NA; clone size: NA; CDR3 DNA: TGTGCCAGCAGCCAGCGACAGACGCTAATATACAATGAGCAGTTCTTC; CDR3 protein: CASSQRQTLIYNEQFF
V gene: TRBV27; J gene: TRBJ2-7; D gene: NA; clone size: NA; CDR3 DNA: TGTGCCAGCAGAATGACAGGAACCTACGAGCAGTACTTC; CDR3 protein: CASRMTGTYEQYF
V gene: TRBV29-1; J gene: TRBJ2-7; D gene: NA; clone size: NA; CDR3 DNA: TGCAGCGTTATTGGACAGAGCTCCTACGAGCAGTACTTC; CDR3 protein: CSVIGQSSYEQYF
V gene: TRBV27; J gene: TRBJ2-2; D gene: NA; clone size: NA; CDR3 DNA: TGTGCCAGCAGTTTATTACTAATCGCTCCGGGCCACGGGACAACCGGGGAGCTGTTTTTT; CDR3 protein: CASSLLLIAPGHGTTGELFF
V gene: TRBV15; J gene: TRBJ2-5; D gene: NA; clone size: NA; CDR3 DNA: TGTGCCACCCGGGGACGGACCCAAGAGACCCAGTACTTC; CDR3 protein: CATRGRTQETQYF
V gene: TRBV6-1; J gene: TRBJ2-7; D gene: NA; clone size: NA; CDR3 DNA: TGTGCCAGCAGTGAATGGAGAGGGCGGGAGCAGTACTTC; CDR3 protein: CASSEWRGREQYF
V gene: TRBV29-1; J gene: TRBJ2-2; D gene: NA; clone size: NA; CDR3 DNA: TGCAGCGTTGAGGCCGGGGAGCTGTTTTTT; CDR3 protein: CSVEAGELFF
V gene: TRBV18; J gene: TRBJ2-7; D gene: TRBD2; clone size: NA; CDR3 DNA: TGTGCCAGCTCACCAGCGGGAGGGCTGTTCGGGGAGCAGTACTTC; CDR3 protein: CASSPAGGLFGEQYF
V gene: TRBV5-8; J gene: TRBJ2-7; D gene: NA; clone size: NA; CDR3 DNA: TGTGCCAGCAGCTTGAGGGACACAAACTACGAGCAGTACTTC; CDR3 protein: CASSLRDTNYEQYF
V gene: TRBV10-3; J gene: TRBJ1-1; D gene: NA; clone size: NA; CDR3 DNA: TGTGCCATCAGTCAGCAACCGCTTAGCACTGAAGCTTTCTTT; CDR3 protein: CAISQQPLSTEAFF
V gene: TRBV5-4; J gene: TRBJ2-1; D gene: TRBD2; clone size: once; CDR3 DNA: TGTGCCAGCAGCCCCCGACTAGCGGGAGACCCCCACTCCTACAATGAGCAGTTCTTC; CDR3 protein: CASSPRLAGDPHSYNEQFF
V gene: TRBV5-5; J gene: TRBJ1-3; D gene: NA; clone size: NA; CDR3 DNA: TGTGCCAGCAGCTTGGGTCACTCTGGAAACACCATATATTTT; CDR3 protein: CASSLGHSGNTIYF
V gene: TRBV10-3; J gene: TRBJ2-7; D gene: TRBD2; clone size: once; CDR3 DNA: TGTGCCATCACCGGGACTAGCGGGAGGGCCTACTACGAGCAGTACTTC; CDR3 protein: CAITGTSGRAYYEQYF
V gene: TRBV15; J gene: TRBJ1-5; D gene: TRBD1; clone size: NA; CDR3 DNA: TGTGCCACCAGCAAGGACAGGGGTAGCAATCAGCCCCAGCATTTT; CDR3 protein: CATSKDRGSNQPQHF
V gene: TRBV5-6; J gene: TRBJ2-1; D gene: NA; clone size: NA; CDR3 DNA: TGTGCCAGCAGCCTAGTGTTGCGCGAGCAGTTCTTC; CDR3 protein: CASSLVLREQFF
V gene: TRBV4-1; J gene: TRBJ2-1; D gene: NA; clone size: once; CDR3 DNA: TGCGCCAGCAGCCAAGTAGGGTACAATGAGCAGTTCTTC; CDR3 protein: CASSQVGYNEQFF
V gene: TRBV28; J gene: TRBJ2-1; D gene: NA; clone size: NA; CDR3 DNA: TGTGCCAGCAAAGGAGGGCCGCACAATGAGCAGTTCTTC; CDR3 protein: CASKGGPHNEQFF
V gene: TRBV5-1; J gene: TRBJ2-7; D gene: NA; clone size: NA; CDR3 DNA: TGCGCCAGCAGCTTTCGGCAACCCAATCCTAGTACCGAGCAGTACTTC; CDR3 protein: CASSFRQPNPSTEQYF
V gene: TRBV7-9; J gene: TRBJ1-1; D gene: NA; clone size: NA; CDR3 DNA: TGTGCCAGCAGCTTACTCGGCACTGAAGCTTTCTTT; CDR3 protein: CASSLLGTEAFF
V gene: TRBV27; J gene: TRBJ1-5; D gene: NA; clone size: NA; CDR3 DNA: TGTGCCAGCAGTTTATTCAGGGCTGATCAGCCCCAGCATTTT; CDR3 protein: CASSLFRADQPQHF
V gene: TRBV27; J gene: TRBJ1-3; D gene: NA; clone size: NA; CDR3 DNA: TGTGCCAGCAGTTTGGGGATGACTGGAAACACCATATATTTT; CDR3 protein: CASSLGMTGNTIYF
V gene: TRBV27; J gene: TRBJ2-1; D gene: TRBD2; clone size: NA; CDR3 DNA: TGTGCCAGCAGTGCCCCGGGGCTAGCGGGATATGGTGAGCAGTTCTTC; CDR3 protein: CASSAPGLAGYGEQFF
V gene: TRBV2; J gene: TRBJ1-5; D gene: NA; clone size: NA; CDR3 DNA: TGTGCCAGCAGTGAAGTGGGTTGGACGAATGGAAATCAGCCCCAGCATTTT; CDR3 protein: CASSEVGWTNGNQPQHF
V gene: TRBV7-9; J gene: TRBJ2-1; D gene: NA; clone size: NA; CDR3 DNA: TGTGCCAGCAGCCCGGGAGAGGGACACTACAATGAGCAGTTCTTC; CDR3 protein: CASSPGEGHYNEQFF
V gene: TRBV6-5; J gene: TRBJ2-2; D gene: NA; clone size: NA; CDR3 DNA: TGTGCCAGCAGTCTAGGGGGTAGCGGGGAGCTGTTTTTT; CDR3 protein: CASSLGGSGELFF
V gene: TRBV7-3; J gene: TRBJ2-1; D gene: TRBD2; clone size: NA; CDR3 DNA: TGTGCCAGCAGCTCGGGACTAGCGGGGCCCTACAATGAGCAGTTCTTC; CDR3 protein: CASSSGLAGPYNEQFF
V gene: TRBV27; J gene: TRBJ1-2; D gene: NA; clone size: NA; CDR3 DNA: TGTGCCAGCACCGGGGCAGGGGACTATGGCTACACCTTC; CDR3 protein: CASTGAGDYGYTF
V gene: TRBV9; J gene: TRBJ2-1; D gene: NA; clone size: NA; CDR3 DNA: TGTGCCAGCAGCGGGGTTGAGCAGTTCTTC; CDR3 protein: CASSGVEQFF
V gene: TRBV19; J gene: TRBJ2-5; D gene: NA; clone size: NA; CDR3 DNA: TGTGCCAGTAGTTCAGTGGAGACCCAGTACTTC; CDR3 protein: CASSSVETQYF
V gene: TRBV5-1; J gene: TRBJ2-3; D gene: TRBD2; clone size: NA; CDR3 DNA: TGCGCCAGCAGTCTTCAACCGGGACTAGCGGTACCTAGCACAGATACGCAGTATTTT; CDR3 protein: CASSLQPGLAVPSTDTQYF
V gene: TRBV2; J gene: TRBJ2-5; D gene: NA; clone size: NA; CDR3 DNA: TGTGCCACCACGGGGAGGTTAGGGAGTGAGACCCAGTACTTC; CDR3 protein: CATTGRLGSETQYF
V gene: TRBV10-3; J gene: TRBJ2-7; D gene: TRBD1; clone size: NA; CDR3 DNA: TGTGCCATCGGGGACAGTCTCTACGAGCAGTACTTC; CDR3 protein: CAIGDSLYEQYF
V gene: TRBV13; J gene: TRBJ2-7; D gene: NA; clone size: NA; CDR3 DNA: TGTGCCAGCAGCCCGAGCTTACCCAGCTCCTACGAGCAGTACTTC; CDR3 protein: CASSPSLPSSYEQYF
V gene: TRBV13; J gene: TRBJ2-7; D gene: NA; clone size: NA; CDR3 DNA: TGTGCCAGCAGCCACGCGACCGGGGGCCACGAGCAGTACTTC; CDR3 protein: CASSHATGGHEQYF
V gene: TRBV4-1; J gene: TRBJ1-1; D gene: NA; clone size: NA; CDR3 DNA: TGCGCCAGCAGCCAAGTGCGGCGGACGAACACTGAAGCTTTCTTT; CDR3 protein: CASSQVRRTNTEAFF
V gene: TRBV7-9; J gene: TRBJ2-2; D gene: NA; clone size: NA; CDR3 DNA: TGTGCCAGCAGCCCCGGACCGAACACCGGGGAGCTGTTTTTT; CDR3 protein: CASSPGPNTGELFF
V gene: TRBV28; J gene: TRBJ2-5; D gene: NA; clone size: NA; CDR3 DNA: TGTGCCAGCAGTTTGGCGGGGACTCAGTACCAAGAGACCCAGTACTTC; CDR3 protein: CASSLAGTQYQETQYF
V gene: TRBV9; J gene: TRBJ2-7; D gene: NA; clone size: NA; CDR3 DNA: TGTGCCAGCAGCGTAACCCCTGGCTACGAGCAGTACTTC; CDR3 protein: CASSVTPGYEQYF
V gene: TRBV6-8; J gene: TRBJ2-7; D gene: TRBD1; clone size: NA; CDR3 DNA: TGTGCCAGCAGGGCGCCGGGACAGGGGGCCCATTGGAGCTCCTACGAGCAGTACTTC; CDR3 protein: CASRAPGQGAHWSSYEQYF
V gene: TRBV19; J gene: TRBJ2-6; D gene: NA; clone size: NA; CDR3 DNA: TGTGCCAGTAGCACAGAGTCTGGGGCCAACGTCCTGACTTTC; CDR3 protein: CASSTESGANVLTF
V gene: TRBV7-9; J gene: TRBJ2-7; D gene: TRBD2; clone size: once; CDR3 DNA: TGTGCCAGCAGCTTTACTAGCGCATACTCGTACGAGCAGTACTTC; CDR3 protein: CASSFTSAYSYEQYF